The clone carrying this T cell receptor beta chain was observed at least ten times. MiXCR, run by TCRdb on the 5' RACE reads, gives a single entry per CDR3 protein. This sample carries some 760,000 distinct CDR3 sequences, roughly 18% of them seen once, and the ten largest clones take about 12%. These data belong to a study of identical twins. Per germline, CDR1 MRHNA and CDR2 SNTAGT. Germline trimming cut 0 bases from V and 3 bases from J; bases unmatched to any gene: 2. The CDR3 has 16 residues. These data were also filed under a second study, of T cells expressing NK-cell markers. That source notes: Most of the eight sequenced donors tested HCMV-seropositive; one tested seronegative. In several donors, dominant clonotypes made up roughly 25-60.1% of CD3+CD56-NKG2C+ cells.

Sequencing used PBMCs. This sequence joins TRBV6-4 and TRBJ2-2; the match to TRBD1 covers 9 bases. The TCR sequence derives from a woman between 18 and 30 years old in good health. The CDR3 DNA is TGTGCCAGCAGTGACTCGACAGGGGGGGACACCGGGGAGCTGTTTTTT. Its protein product is CASSDSTGGDTGELFF.